Following are 3 T cell receptor beta chains from one sample sequenced in a study of cytomegalovirus exposure and HLA in healthy donors. Libraries were prepared by immunoSEQ multiplex PCR; TCRdb keeps only in-frame clonotypes and omits some of them. This sample has 60,000 to 75,000 clones, with 95% found just once. The sequencing input was PBMCs. The receptors were gathered from a woman aged 18 to 35 in good health and CMV-seropositive.

The chain combines TRBV10-2 with TRBJ2-6; 9 positions agree with TRBD2. Germline V gene sequence: CDR1 WSHSY, CDR2 SAAADI. The CDR3 spans 19 residues. The ends lost 3 bases at V and 4 bases at J; junction bases unmatched: 13. The CDR3 nucleotides are TGCGCCAGCAGTGACCAGAAATTAGCGGGAGTGTACGGGGCCAACGTCCTGACTTTC. Its protein product is CASSDQKLAGVYGANVLTF.

V gene TRBV7-3 combines with J gene TRBJ2-1; TRBD2 aligns across 9 bases. V lost 2 bases to trimming and J lost 9 bases; unmatched junction nucleotides: 11. The CDR3 is 16 residues long. The germline V gene encodes CDR1 SGHTA and CDR2 FQGTGA. CDR3 protein: CASSLLVSGGGSEQFF. CDR3 DNA sequence: TGTGCCAGCAGCTTATTGGTTAGCGGGGGTGGCAGTGAGCAGTTCTTC.

V usage is TRBV4-1 and J usage is TRBJ1-1; D might be TRBD1 (5 bases). V lost 1 base and J 4 bases, leaving 13 bases between the germline ends. Germline CDR1 is MGHRA and CDR2 is YSYEKL. The CDR3 has 15 amino acids. This chain's CDR3 is CASSQGPGTRTEAFF. The CDR3 region has the DNA TGCGCCAGCAGCCAAGGGCCCGGGACTCGCACTGAAGCTTTCTTT.